This T cell receptor (beta chain) originates from a study of cytomegalovirus exposure and HLA in healthy donors. The PCR made use of 60 Vbeta and 13 Jbeta primers. Libraries were prepared by immunoSEQ multiplex PCR; TCRdb keeps only in-frame clonotypes and omits some of them. In the table there are about 100,000 clones, about 82% of which are singletons. General study points: TCR beta chain V- and J-gene trimming was linked, in a later analysis, to a missense variant in DCLRE1C.

A remark on this clone: Its target is not known.

The sequence was collected from a young man in good health and CMV-seronegative. The sample comprised PBMCs.

The CDR3 region has the DNA TGTGCCAGCAGTGGGACAGGGCCCAACTATGGCTACACCTTC. It translates to CASSGTGPNYGYTF. The chain links TRBV2 to TRBJ1-2; 8 bases align to TRBD1. Germline V lookup: CDR1 SNHLY, CDR2 FYNNEI. This CDR3 is built from 14 residues. Unmatched junction bases numbered 3, after V lost 4 bases and J lost 2 bases.